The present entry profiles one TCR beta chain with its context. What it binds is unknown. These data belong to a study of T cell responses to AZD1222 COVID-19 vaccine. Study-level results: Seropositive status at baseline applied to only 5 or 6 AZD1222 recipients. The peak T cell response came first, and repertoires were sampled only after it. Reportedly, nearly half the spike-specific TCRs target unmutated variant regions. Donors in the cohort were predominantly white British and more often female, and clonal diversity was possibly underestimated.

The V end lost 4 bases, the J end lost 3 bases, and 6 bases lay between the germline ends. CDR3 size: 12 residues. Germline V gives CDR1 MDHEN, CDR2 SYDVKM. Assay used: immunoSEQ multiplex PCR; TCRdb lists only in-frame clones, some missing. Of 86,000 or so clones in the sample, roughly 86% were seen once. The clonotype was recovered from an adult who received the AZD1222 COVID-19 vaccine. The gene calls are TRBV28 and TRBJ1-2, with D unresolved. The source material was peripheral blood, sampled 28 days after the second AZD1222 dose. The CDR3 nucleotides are TGTGCCAGCAGTTCCACTTACTATGGCTACACCTTC. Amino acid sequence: CASSSTYYGYTF.